The rows below give T cell receptor beta chains drawn from one sample of a study of pediatric ulcerative colitis. Only in-frame clones appear in the TCRdb table, and some are missing; sequencing was by immunoSEQ multiplex PCR. Of about 32,000 clones listed, approximately 78% were seen once; the top ten hold 3.5% to 4.5%. The sequencing input was blood. All receptors come from a boy younger than 18 with severe ulcerative colitis. CDR3s include the opening cysteine and the closing phenylalanine or tryptophan. D genes are given only for firm matches. Part of the rows lack a size; the others show once, few, many or a class for expanded clones.

j_call d_call clone_size v_call cdr3_nt cdr3_aa
TRBJ1-1 - few TRBV29-1 TGCAGCGTTGATAGGGGCGGGAACACTGAAGCTTTCTTT CSVDRGGNTEAFF
TRBJ1-1 - - TRBV6-5 TGTGCCAGCAGTTACGGAGGGGGCACTGAAGCTTTCTTT CASSYGGGTEAFF
TRBJ1-1 - - TRBV11-2 TGTGCCAGCAGCTCTACCAAGGGGGATCGTTACACTGAAGCTTTCTTT CASSSTKGDRYTEAFF
TRBJ2-4 - - TRBV7-9 TGTGCCAGCAGCGGTAGGGAGAAAGACGGATTAGCCAAAAACATTCAGTACTTC CASSGREKDGLAKNIQYF
TRBJ2-5 - - TRBV11-2 TGTGCCAGCAGCTTAGAATTTCTGGGGTCAGAGACCCAGTACTTC CASSLEFLGSETQYF
TRBJ2-7 - - TRBV19 TGTGCCAGTAGTGCCCACAGGACCTCCTACGAGCAGTACTTC CASSAHRTSYEQYF
TRBJ1-2 - - TRBV5-6 TGTGCCAGCAGCTTGGGGGGTCTTAACTATGGCTACACCTTC CASSLGGLNYGYTF
TRBJ2-5 - - TRBV5-4 TGTGCCAGCAGCATTGTACCCGCTCAAGAGACCCAGTACTTC CASSIVPAQETQYF
TRBJ2-2 - - TRBV4-1 TGCGCCAGCAGCCACACAGGGAACACCGGGGAGCTGTTTTTT CASSHTGNTGELFF
TRBJ2-3 - - TRBV6-4 TGTGCCAGCAGGGAGACAGTCAGCACAGATACGCAGTATTTT CASRETVSTDTQYF
TRBJ1-3 - - TRBV6-4 TGTGCCAGCCCTAGGCCTCAGGAAACTGGAAACACCATATATTTT CASPRPQETGNTIYF
TRBJ2-1 - - TRBV12-5 TGTGCTAGTGGTTTAGGGCTAGCGCCCAATGAGCAGTTCTTC CASGLGLAPNEQFF
TRBJ1-2 - - TRBV9 TGTGCCAGCAGCCTCCAGTCAATAGGGGTCGGCTACACCTTC CASSLQSIGVGYTF
TRBJ1-3 TRBD1 - TRBV9 TGTGCCAGCAGCGTCCAGGGGGCGCAGGGAAACACCATATATTTT CASSVQGAQGNTIYF
TRBJ2-7 - - TRBV27 TGTGCCAGCAGTTGGGGGGACACCTACGAGCAGTACTTC CASSWGDTYEQYF
TRBJ1-1 TRBD1 - TRBV27 TGTGCCAGCAGTTTTTTCGAACAGGGGGCAGGCCGGGTCACTGAAGCTTTCTTT CASSFFEQGAGRVTEAFF
TRBJ1-1 - - TRBV13 TGTGCCAGCAGCTTATTGGACACTGAAGCTTTCTTT CASSLLDTEAFF
TRBJ2-5 TRBD1 - TRBV11-2 TGTGCCAGCAGACCACCCGGGACAGGGAGGGAGACCCAGTACTTC CASRPPGTGRETQYF
TRBJ1-6 - - TRBV18 TGTGCCAGCTCACCGGGCAGCTCCTATAATTCACCCCTCCACTTT CASSPGSSYNSPLHF
TRBJ1-6 - - TRBV2 TGTGCCAGCAGTAAGGGGTTCAGGTCACCCCTCCACTTT CASSKGFRSPLHF
TRBJ1-2 TRBD1 - TRBV19 TGTGCCAGTACCTTCGGGACAGAAGTATATGGCTACACCTTC CASTFGTEVYGYTF
TRBJ1-1 - few TRBV9 TGTGCCAGCAGCCCTCGGGGCAACCGGAACACTGAAGCTTTCTTT CASSPRGNRNTEAFF
TRBJ2-7 - - TRBV7-2 TGTGCCAGCAGCTTAGCGGGTGGAGGCGGGTACGAGCAGTACTTC CASSLAGGGGYEQYF
TRBJ1-1 - - TRBV30 TGTGCCTGGAGTGTACAGTCCTTCATGAACACTGAAGCTTTCTTT CAWSVQSFMNTEAFF
TRBJ2-3 - - TRBV5-1 TGCGCCAGCAGCGCTACAGGGTATAGCACAGATACGCAGTATTTT CASSATGYSTDTQYF
TRBJ1-2 - - TRBV6-5 TGTGCCAGCAGTCCCCAGGGCTATGGCTACACCTTC CASSPQGYGYTF
TRBJ1-1 TRBD1 once TRBV28 TGTGCCAGCAGATCTCCGGGACAGGGTTTTAGTTGGTCTTTCTTT CASRSPGQGFSWSFF
TRBJ2-7 - - TRBV5-5 TGTGCCAGCAGTTTGTCACTCCACGAGCAGTACTTC CASSLSLHEQYF
TRBJ2-5 - - TRBV9 TGTGCCAGCAGCGTAGCGGGCACCGACCAAGAGACCCAGTACTTC CASSVAGTDQETQYF
TRBJ2-2 - - TRBV30 TGTGCCTGGAGTACGTGGACTCTAACCGGGGAGCTGTTTTTT CAWSTWTLTGELFF
TRBJ1-2 - - TRBV11-2 TGTGCCAGCAGCTTCGCATCTAACTATGGCTACACCTTC CASSFASNYGYTF
TRBJ2-7 - - TRBV18 TGTGCCAGCTCACTCAGGGAAGGCGAGCAGTACTTC CASSLREGEQYF
TRBJ2-3 TRBD2 - TRBV27 TGTGCCAGCAGTTTAGGGAGCGGGGGGACAGATACGCAGTATTTT CASSLGSGGTDTQYF
TRBJ1-1 TRBD1 - TRBV2 TGTGCCAGCAGAGACGACAGGGCTGAAGCTTTCTTT CASRDDRAEAFF
TRBJ1-1 - - TRBV2 TGTGCCAGTGAGGGTCAGGCTGAAGCTTTCTTT CASEGQAEAFF
TRBJ1-2 - - TRBV19 TGTGCCAGTAGTATAAGTCAACAGGGCGGCTATGGCTACACCTTC CASSISQQGGYGYTF
TRBJ2-5 - - TRBV2 TGTGCCAGCAGTGAAGCCCAGGTATTTGCGACCCAGTACTTC CASSEAQVFATQYF
TRBJ2-1 - - TRBV9 TGTGCCAGCAGCGTAGATCCCCTCTTCGGGGCCAATGAGCAGTTCTTC CASSVDPLFGANEQFF
TRBJ1-2 - - TRBV7-2 TGTGCCAGCAGCCAGGACCTCAGGGTTTACACCTTC CASSQDLRVYTF
TRBJ1-1 - - TRBV10-2 TGCGCCAGCAGTGAGCAGGGGAACACTGAAGCTTTCTTT CASSEQGNTEAFF
TRBJ2-2 - - TRBV15 TGTGCCACCAGCAGCCTCAGGGAGGCCGGGGAGCTGTTTTTT CATSSLREAGELFF
TRBJ1-2 - - TRBV19 TGTGCCAGTATGGCGAACTATGGCTACACCTTC CASMANYGYTF
TRBJ2-5 TRBD1 once TRBV5-1 TGCGCCAGCAGCTTGGTTAAGGGGGCAGTGACCCAGTACTTC CASSLVKGAVTQYF
TRBJ2-2 - - TRBV30 TGTGCCTGGAGTAGTTTGGGGGCGCGGACCGGGGAGCTGTTTTTT CAWSSLGARTGELFF
TRBJ1-2 - - TRBV6-6 TGTGCCAGCAGCCTACAAAAGGGGAGTGGGGGCTACACCTTC CASSLQKGSGGYTF
TRBJ2-3 TRBD2 - TRBV7-3 TGTGCCAGCAGCCCCACGGGAGGAGGTGGAACGGATACGCAGTATTTT CASSPTGGGGTDTQYF
TRBJ2-5 - - TRBV20-1 TGCAGTGCCCAGGACTCCATATCCCAGTACTTC CSAQDSISQYF
TRBJ1-2 - - TRBV6-6 TGTGCCAGCAGTTCCCTGGACAATAACTATGGCTACACCTTC CASSSLDNNYGYTF
TRBJ2-2 - - TRBV25-1 TGTGCCAGCAGTGAATCCCCGGGACTTAGCACCGGGGAGCTGTTTTTT CASSESPGLSTGELFF
TRBJ2-1 - - TRBV2 TGTGCCAGTCGGGTCTACTCGCAGGGGAATGAGCAGTTCTTC CASRVYSQGNEQFF
TRBJ2-4 TRBD1 - TRBV13 TGTGCCAGCAGCTTCACAGGGGTCTTAGCCAAAAACATTCAGTACTTC CASSFTGVLAKNIQYF
TRBJ2-7 TRBD1 - TRBV7-9 TGTGCCAGTCAACTCGAAGGGGGCCCCTACGAGCAGTACTTC CASQLEGGPYEQYF
TRBJ2-3 - - TRBV7-6 TGTGCCAGCAGCTTAGGTTACACAGATACGCAGTATTTT CASSLGYTDTQYF
TRBJ2-5 TRBD1 - TRBV15 TGTGCCACCAGCACTTATCGACAGGGAACCTCGGAGACCCAGTACTTC CATSTYRQGTSETQYF
TRBJ1-2 TRBD1 few TRBV5-8 TGTGCCAGCAGCCTGACAGGGGGTTACTTC CASSLTGGYF